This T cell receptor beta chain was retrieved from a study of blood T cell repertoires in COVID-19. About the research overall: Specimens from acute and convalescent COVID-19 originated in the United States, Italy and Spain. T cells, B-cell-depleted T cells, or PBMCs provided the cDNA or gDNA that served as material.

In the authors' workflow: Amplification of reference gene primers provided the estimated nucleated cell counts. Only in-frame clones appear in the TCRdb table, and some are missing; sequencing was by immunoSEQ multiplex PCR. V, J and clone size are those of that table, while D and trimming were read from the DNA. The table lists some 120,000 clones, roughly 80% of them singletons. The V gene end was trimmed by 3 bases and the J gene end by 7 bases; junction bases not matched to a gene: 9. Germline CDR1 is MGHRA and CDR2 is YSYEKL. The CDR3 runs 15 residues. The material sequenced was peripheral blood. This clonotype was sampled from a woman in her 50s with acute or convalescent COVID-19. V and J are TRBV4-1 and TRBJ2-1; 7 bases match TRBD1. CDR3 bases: TGCGCCAGCAGCCAGGGCAGGGGGTATAGAAATGAGCAGTTCTTC. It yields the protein CASSQGRGYRNEQFF.